The 13 T cell receptor beta chains given below trace back to one sample, sequenced in a study of patients and donors after allogeneic stem cell transplantation. Each CDR3 protein gets one entry after TCRdb re-called the RT-PCR reads with MiXCR. Of 200,000 to 250,000 distinct CDR3 sequences listed, roughly 15% were seen once; the top ten hold more than 9%. The sample taken for sequencing was blood, either unsorted or a sorted T cell fraction (not recorded which). Receptor source: a human donor who was either an allogeneic HSCT recipient or a stem cell or donor lymphocyte infusion donor (not recorded which). It is not recorded whose cells these are; they may come from a transplant donor.

This clonotype was counted a few times. This sequence joins TRBV25-1 and TRBJ2-7; 7 nucleotides match TRBD1. The ends lost 3 bases at V and 7 bases at J; junction bases unmatched: 9. Germline V gives CDR1 MGHDK, CDR2 SYGVNS. The CDR3 totals 14 residues. The CDR3: CASSDSGTAGEQYF. In nucleotides, the CDR3 is TGTGCCAGCAGTGACTCCGGGACAGCCGGGGAGCAGTACTTC.

This clonotype showed up just a few times. The chain uses TRBV5-6 and TRBJ1-6, with a weak D call TRBD1 (5 bases). CDR3 size: 16 residues. The V gene lost 0 bases and the J gene lost 1 base, with 8 bases spanning the gap. Per germline, CDR1 SGHDT and CDR2 YYEEEE. The CDR3 sequence is CASSLAGDSYNSPLHF. The CDR3 DNA reads TGTGCCAGCAGCTTGGCGGGGGATTCCTATAATTCACCCCTCCACTTT.

This rearrangement joins TRBV20-1 to TRBJ2-2; D not certain. In germline, CDR1 is DFQATT, CDR2 SNEGSKA (reference sequence). The CDR3 is 14 amino acids. Trimming took 0 bases from V and 0 from J, leaving 5 bases between them. The CDR3 bases are TGCAGTGCTAGAGAGGGTGCGAACACCGGGGAGCTGTTTTTT. As protein: CSAREGANTGELFF.

The chain carries TRBV5-6 and TRBJ2-1; weak D call: TRBD2 (6 bases). The length of the CDR3 is 13 residues. V dropped 6 bases and J dropped 4 bases, with 11 bases sitting between them. Germline CDR1 reads SGHDT; CDR2 reads YYEEEE. The CDR3 DNA follows: TGTGCCAGCACTCCTGCGGGGTACAATGAGCAGTTCTTC. This gives the protein CASTPAGYNEQFF.

This clonotype has a handful of counts. This chain joins TRBV7-2 and TRBJ1-1; D gene uncertain. CDR1 is SGHTA and CDR2 is FQGNSA in the germline V gene. CDR3 size: 14 residues. V dropped 7 bases and J dropped 2 bases, with 14 bases sitting between them. CDR3 sequence reads: CASKGQGTNTEAFF. In nucleotides, the CDR3 is TGTGCCAGCAAAGGGCAAGGCACCAACACTGAAGCTTTCTTT.

This clonotype has more than one count but fewer than ten. The rearrangement uses TRBV2 and TRBJ2-7, with 11 positions matching TRBD2. Germline lookup yields CDR1 SNHLY and CDR2 FYNNEI. The CDR3 contains 14 residues. V lost 4 bases and J lost 2; bases outside the gene matches: 1. This CDR3 reads CASSVAGGAYEQYF. CDR3 DNA sequence: TGTGCCAGCAGTGTAGCGGGAGGGGCCTACGAGCAGTACTTC.

Many counts were recorded for this clonotype. The chain uses TRBV20-1 and TRBJ2-3, with TRBD2 matching over 9 bases. The junction had 6 bases not matched to a gene; V was cut back by 2 bases and J by 6 bases. CDR3 length: 14 amino acids. CDR1 and CDR2 from the germline V gene are DFQATT and SNEGSKA (reference sequence). The CDR3 spells CSARQAGGADTQYF. The DNA of the CDR3 is TGCAGTGCTAGACAAGCGGGGGGTGCGGATACGCAGTATTTT.

This clonotype was counted between two and nine times. The genes are TRBV20-1 and TRBJ2-7; 11 bases are shared with TRBD2. The J segment lost 3 bases and the V segment lost 5 bases, leaving 3 bases of the junction unmatched. The CDR3 has 13 amino acids. Germline loops: CDR1 DFQATT, CDR2 SNEGSKA (reference sequence). In DNA form, the CDR3 reads TGCAGTGCTGCAACTAGCGGGAGCTACGAGCAGTACTTC. This sequence encodes CSAATSGSYEQYF.

This clonotype was seen ten or more times. The chain recombines TRBV7-2 with TRBJ1-5; tentatively, D is TRBD1 (5 bases). CDR1 is SGHTA, CDR2 FQGNSA, per germline. V gave up 5 bases and J gave up 0 bases, with 11 bases separating them. CDR3 size: 15 residues. Written as DNA, the CDR3 is TGTGCCAGCAGCCGTGCCAGGGATAGCAATCAGCCCCAGCATTTT. Amino acid sequence: CASSRARDSNQPQHF. The variable domain in full, with the rest retrieved from reference TRBV7-2 and TRBJ1-5, is GAGVSQSPSNKVTEKGKDVELRCDPISGHTALYWYRQSLGQGLEFLIYFQGNSAPDKSGLPSDRFSAERTGGSVSTLTIQRTQQEDSAVYLCASSRARDSNQPQHFGDGTRLSIL.

This chain joins TRBV20-1 and TRBJ2-3; TRBD2 aligns across 7 bases. CDR1 is DFQATT, CDR2 SNEGSKA, per germline (reference sequence). Losses at the gene ends were 1 base for V and 3 bases for J; bases not matched to a gene: 13. This CDR3 is 17 amino acids long. This CDR3 reads CSARGVVWGGTTDTQYF. DNA of the CDR3: TGCAGTGCTAGAGGGGTTGTGTGGGGAGGGACGACAGATACGCAGTATTTT.

The chain carries TRBV12-3 or TRBV12-4 and TRBJ2-3, with D perhaps being TRBD1 or TRBD2 (5 bases each). Trimming shortened V by 4 bases and J by 4 bases, and 21 bases separated the two germline ends. This CDR3 is 17 amino acids long. DNA of the CDR3: TGTGCCAGCAGTTCTCGGGTCGCAGGGACCCTCTCAGATACGCAGTATTTT. Translation: CASSSRVAGTLSDTQYF.

This clonotype has only a few counts. V is TRBV11-3 and J is TRBJ2-1; the match to TRBD2 covers 8 bases. J was trimmed by 6 bases and V by 3 bases; bases with no gene match: 7. Germline-derived CDR1 and CDR2 are SGHNT and YENEEA. The CDR3 spans 15 residues. Written as DNA, the CDR3 is TGTGCCAGCAGCTTGCAATCCGGGACTAGCAATGAGCAGTTCTTC. Translation: CASSLQSGTSNEQFF.

This clonotype was seen only a few times. The chain recombines TRBV7-3 with TRBJ2-3, with a tentative D call TRBD2 (7 bases). Germline V lookup: CDR1 SGHTA, CDR2 FQGTGA. This CDR3 has 14 residues. V was cut by 2 bases and J by 4 bases, with 10 bases left in between. CDR3 residues: CASSLSGGPDTQYF. CDR3 nucleotide sequence: TGTGCCAGCAGCTTATCGGGGGGCCCAGATACGCAGTATTTT.